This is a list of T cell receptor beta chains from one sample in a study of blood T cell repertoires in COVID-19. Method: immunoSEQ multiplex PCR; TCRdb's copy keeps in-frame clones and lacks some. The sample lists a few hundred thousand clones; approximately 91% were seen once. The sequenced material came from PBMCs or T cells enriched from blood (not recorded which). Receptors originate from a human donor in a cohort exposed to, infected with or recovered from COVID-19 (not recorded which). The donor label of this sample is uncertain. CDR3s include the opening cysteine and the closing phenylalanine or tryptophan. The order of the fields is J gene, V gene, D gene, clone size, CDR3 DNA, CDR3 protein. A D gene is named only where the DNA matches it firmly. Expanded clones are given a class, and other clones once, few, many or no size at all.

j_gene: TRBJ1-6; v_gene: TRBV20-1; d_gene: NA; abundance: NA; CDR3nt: TGCAGTGCTAGTAAGGAGGGAGACTCACCCCTCCACTTT; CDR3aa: CSASKEGDSPLHF
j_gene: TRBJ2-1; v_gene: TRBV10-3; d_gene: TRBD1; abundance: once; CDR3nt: TGTGCCATCACCATACAGGGGGGCAGCTACAATGAGCAGTTCTTC; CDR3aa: CAITIQGGSYNEQFF
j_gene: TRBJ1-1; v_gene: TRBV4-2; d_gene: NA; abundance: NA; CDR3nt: TGTGCCAGCAGCCAAGAGAGGTCGGACAGCACTGAAGCTTTCTTT; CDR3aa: CASSQERSDSTEAFF
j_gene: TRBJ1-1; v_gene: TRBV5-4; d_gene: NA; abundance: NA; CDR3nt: TGTGCCAGCAGCTTGGAGCCAGCCTCGGGGGGTTCGGACACTGAAGCTTTCTTT; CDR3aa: CASSLEPASGGSDTEAFF
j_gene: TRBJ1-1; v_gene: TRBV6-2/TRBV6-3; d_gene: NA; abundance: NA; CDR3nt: TGTGCCAGCAGTTACAGGACAATCAACACTGAAGCTTTCTTT; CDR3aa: CASSYRTINTEAFF
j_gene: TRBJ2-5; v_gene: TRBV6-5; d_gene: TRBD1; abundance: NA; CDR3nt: TGTGCCAGTAGGGACAGTTACGGGGAGACCCAGTACTTC; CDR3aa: CASRDSYGETQYF
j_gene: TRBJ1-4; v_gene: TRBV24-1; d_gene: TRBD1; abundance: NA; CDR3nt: TGTGCCACCAGTGATTCGGCCTCCAGGGGGGAAAAACTGTTTTTT; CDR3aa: CATSDSASRGEKLFF
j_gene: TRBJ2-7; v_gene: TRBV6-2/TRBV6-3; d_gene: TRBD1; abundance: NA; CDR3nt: TGTGCCAGCAGTTGGGGACAGACCTACGAGCAGTACTTC; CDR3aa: CASSWGQTYEQYF
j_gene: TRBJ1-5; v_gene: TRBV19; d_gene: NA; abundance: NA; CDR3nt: TGTGCCAGTAGTAGGTGGGAGGTTAATAGCAATCAGCCCCAGCATTTT; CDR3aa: CASSRWEVNSNQPQHF
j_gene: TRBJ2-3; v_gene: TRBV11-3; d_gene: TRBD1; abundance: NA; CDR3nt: TGTGCCAGCAGCTGGAAGGGGGCAGAGAGCACAGATACGCAGTATTTT; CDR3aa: CASSWKGAESTDTQYF
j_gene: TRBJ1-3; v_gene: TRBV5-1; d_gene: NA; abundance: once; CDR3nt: TGCGCCAGCAGCCCGTTTCAGGACTCTGGAAACACCATATATTTT; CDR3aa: CASSPFQDSGNTIYF
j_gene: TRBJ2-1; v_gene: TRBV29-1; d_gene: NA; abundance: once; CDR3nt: TGCAGCGTTGAAAGCACTATCACCTACAATGAGCAGTTCTTC; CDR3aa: CSVESTITYNEQFF
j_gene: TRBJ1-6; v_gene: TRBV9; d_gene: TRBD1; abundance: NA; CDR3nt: TGTGCCAGCAGCGCCACCGGACAGGGCTTTTTTGGGTCACCCCTCCACTTT; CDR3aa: CASSATGQGFFGSPLHF
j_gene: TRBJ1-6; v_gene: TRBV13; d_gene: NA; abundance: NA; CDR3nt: TGTGCCAGCAGCTTAGGCAGGAGGGGCTATAATTCACCCCTCCACTTT; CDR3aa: CASSLGRRGYNSPLHF
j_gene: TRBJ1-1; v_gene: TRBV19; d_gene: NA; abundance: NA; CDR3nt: TGTGCCAGTGCTACCGACCAGGGTCTTGGGGCTGAAGCTTTCTTT; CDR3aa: CASATDQGLGAEAFF
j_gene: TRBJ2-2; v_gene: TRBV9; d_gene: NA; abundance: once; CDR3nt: TGTGCCAGCAGCGTAGGTGTATACACCGGGGAGCTGTTTTTT; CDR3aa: CASSVGVYTGELFF
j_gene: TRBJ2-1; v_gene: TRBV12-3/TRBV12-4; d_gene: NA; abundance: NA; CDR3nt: TGTGCCAGCAGCCGTTACCCTACAGGGTGGACGTTCTTC; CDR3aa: CASSRYPTGWTFF
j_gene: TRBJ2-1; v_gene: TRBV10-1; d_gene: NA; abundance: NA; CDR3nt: TGCGCCAGCAGAAGCCCACTCACACTACGACTATTCTACAATGAGCAGTTCTTC; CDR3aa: CASRSPLTLRLFYNEQFF
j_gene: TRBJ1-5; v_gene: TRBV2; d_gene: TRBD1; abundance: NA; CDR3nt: TGTGCCAGCAGGGACAGGGAAAATCAGCCCCAGCATTTT; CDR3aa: CASRDRENQPQHF
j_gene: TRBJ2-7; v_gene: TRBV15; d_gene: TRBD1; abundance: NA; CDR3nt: TGTGCCACCAGCAGAGAGGGGACAGGACCCTTCAGCGAGCAGTACTTC; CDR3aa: CATSREGTGPFSEQYF
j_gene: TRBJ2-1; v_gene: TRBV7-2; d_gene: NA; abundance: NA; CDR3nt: TGTGCCAGCAGCTTACAGGCCGGAACGTCCTACAATGAGCAGTTCTTC; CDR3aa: CASSLQAGTSYNEQFF
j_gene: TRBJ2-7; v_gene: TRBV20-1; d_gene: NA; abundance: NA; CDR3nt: TGCAGTGCTAGCCCCGGGGACGAGCAGTACTTC; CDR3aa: CSASPGDEQYF
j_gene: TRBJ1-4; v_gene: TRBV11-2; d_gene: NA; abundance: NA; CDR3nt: TGTGCCAGCAGCTTAGTGAGGGGGGGAGGGGAAAAACTGTTTTTT; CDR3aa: CASSLVRGGGEKLFF
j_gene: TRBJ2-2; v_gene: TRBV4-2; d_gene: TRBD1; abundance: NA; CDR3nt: TGTGCCAGCAGCCCCACAGGGGTCACCGGGGAGCTGTTTTTT; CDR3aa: CASSPTGVTGELFF
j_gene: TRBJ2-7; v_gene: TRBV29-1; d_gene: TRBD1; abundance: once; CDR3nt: TGCAGCGGCACGACAGGGGGTGGCTACGAGCAGTACTTC; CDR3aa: CSGTTGGGYEQYF
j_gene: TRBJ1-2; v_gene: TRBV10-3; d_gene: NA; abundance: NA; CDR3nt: TGTGCCATCATGACGGGTGATAGTGGCTACACCTTC; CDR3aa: CAIMTGDSGYTF
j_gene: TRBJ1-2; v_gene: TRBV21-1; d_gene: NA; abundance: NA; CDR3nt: TGTGCCAGCAGCAAAGGCGGGGATAAGCACTATGGCTACACCTTC; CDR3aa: CASSKGGDKHYGYTF
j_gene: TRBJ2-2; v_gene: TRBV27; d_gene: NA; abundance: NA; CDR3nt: TGTGCCAGCAGTTTTGGGGGGATCGGGGAGCTGTTTTTT; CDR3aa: CASSFGGIGELFF
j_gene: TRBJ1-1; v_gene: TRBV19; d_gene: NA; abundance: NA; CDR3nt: TGTGCCAGTAGTAAAACAGGGAACCTGAACACTGAAGCTTTCTTT; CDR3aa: CASSKTGNLNTEAFF
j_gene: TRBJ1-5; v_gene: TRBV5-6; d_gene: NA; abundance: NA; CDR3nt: TGTGCCAGCAGCGGCAGGGGTGGTAATCAGCCCCAGCATTTT; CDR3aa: CASSGRGGNQPQHF
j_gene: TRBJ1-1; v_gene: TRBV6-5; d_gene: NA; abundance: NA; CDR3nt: TGTGCCAGCAGCCGGAGCTCTGCGGGCTTCACTGAAGCTTTCTTT; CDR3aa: CASSRSSAGFTEAFF
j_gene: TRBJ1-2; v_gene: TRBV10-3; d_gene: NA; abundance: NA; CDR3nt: TGTGCCACTTACGGACAGCCACGGTATTTTGATGGCTACACCTTC; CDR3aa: CATYGQPRYFDGYTF
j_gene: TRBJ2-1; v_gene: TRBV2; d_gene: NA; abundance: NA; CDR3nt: TGTGCCAGCAGTGTGGGGCGGGGTATGTACAATGAGCAGTTCTTC; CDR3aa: CASSVGRGMYNEQFF
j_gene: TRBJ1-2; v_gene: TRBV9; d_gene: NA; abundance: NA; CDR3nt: TGTGCCAGCAGCAATGGACAGATCTATGGCTACACCTTC; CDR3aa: CASSNGQIYGYTF
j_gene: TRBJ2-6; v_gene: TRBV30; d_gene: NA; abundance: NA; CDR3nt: TGTGCCTGGAGTGGAGGCTCTGGGGCCAACGTCCTGACTTTC; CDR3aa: CAWSGGSGANVLTF
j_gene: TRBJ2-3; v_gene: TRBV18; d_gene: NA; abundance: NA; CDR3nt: TGTGCCAGCTCACCACCGTCTAGAGATACGCAGTATTTT; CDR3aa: CASSPPSRDTQYF
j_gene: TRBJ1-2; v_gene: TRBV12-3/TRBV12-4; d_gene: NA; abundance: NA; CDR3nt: TGTGCCAGCAGTTTACAAAAAAATGGCTACACCTTC; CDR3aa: CASSLQKNGYTF
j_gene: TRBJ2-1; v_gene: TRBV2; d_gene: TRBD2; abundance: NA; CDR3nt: TGTGCCAGCAGAGCCGGGACTAGCGGGGGGCCCTATGGGAATGAGCAGTTCTTC; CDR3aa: CASRAGTSGGPYGNEQFF
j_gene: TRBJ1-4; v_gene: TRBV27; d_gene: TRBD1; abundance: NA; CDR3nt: TGTGCCAGCAGTTTATCCCAAGGGACAGTGAAAAATGAAAAACTGTTTTTT; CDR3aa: CASSLSQGTVKNEKLFF
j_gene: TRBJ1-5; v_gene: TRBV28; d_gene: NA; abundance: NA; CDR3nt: TGTGCCAGCAGTTTAAACGCACAGTATAGCAATCAGCCCCAGCATTTT; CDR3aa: CASSLNAQYSNQPQHF
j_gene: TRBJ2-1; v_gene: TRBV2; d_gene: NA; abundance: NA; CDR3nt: TGTGCCACCTCGGTACGCTCCTACAATGAGCAGTTCTTC; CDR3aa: CATSVRSYNEQFF
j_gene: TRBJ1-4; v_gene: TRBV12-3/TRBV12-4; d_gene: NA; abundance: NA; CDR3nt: TGTGCCAGCAGTTTGCAAGGGAGGGAAAAACTGTTTTTT; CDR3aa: CASSLQGREKLFF
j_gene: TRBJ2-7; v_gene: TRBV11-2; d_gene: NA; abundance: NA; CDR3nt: TGTGCCAGCAGCTCAGGAACGGACGGGACAAGGTACTTC; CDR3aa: CASSSGTDGTRYF